This T cell receptor (beta chain) was identified in a study of cytomegalovirus exposure and HLA in healthy donors. Study-level findings and limits: With high specificity and sensitivity, the classifier reportedly diagnosed cytomegalovirus status.

V was trimmed by 4 bases and J by 3 bases, leaving 10 bases between them. Germline V gene data show CDR1 as LGHNA and CDR2 as YNFKEQ. The CDR3 runs 14 residues. This clone has a single count. Its target is not known. 13 Jbeta primers and 60 Vbeta primers were used for the PCR. The repertoire was sequenced with immunoSEQ multiplex PCR; TCRdb's copy has only in-frame clones and lacks some. The sample holds approximately 100,000 clones, around 79% seen once. The source is a male donor in good health and CMV-seropositive. The chain joins TRBV4-2 to TRBJ2-1; D may be TRBD2 (6 bases). The sequenced sample consisted of PBMCs. Written as DNA, the CDR3 is TGTGCCAGCAGCCCGGGGGTTGGCTACAATGAGCAGTTCTTC. It is translated as CASSPGVGYNEQFF.